The 27 T cell receptor beta chains below all came from one sample that was sequenced in a study of blood T cells in healthy people across ages. A J-beta primer mix and a sample-barcoded 5' primer were used in a second PCR of roughly 7 to 12 cycles. TCRdb analysed the 5' RACE reads with MiXCR anew, one entry per CDR3 protein. The top ten hold roughly 14% of the sample, which has approximately 1,000,000 distinct CDR3 sequences, 35% to 45% seen once. The sequenced sample consisted of blood. The receptors were sampled from a man aged 18 to 35 in good health.

The V gene is TRBV6-5, the J gene TRBJ2-7; the D call may be TRBD1 or TRBD2 (6 bases each). Germline V gene lookup returns CDR1 MNHEY and CDR2 SVGAGI. V lost 0 bases and J lost 2, with 11 bases in between. The CDR3 runs 15 residues. The CDR3: CASSYSGGATYEQYF. The CDR3 bases are TGTGCCAGCAGTTACTCCGGGGGCGCAACCTACGAGCAGTACTTC.

This clonotype came up once. This rearrangement joins TRBV2 to TRBJ1-2; 7 nucleotides agree with TRBD1. The CDR3 spans 10 residues. Losses at the gene ends were 8 bases for V and 7 bases for J; bases not matched to a gene: 1. CDR1 SNHLY and CDR2 FYNNEI come from the germline V gene. The CDR3 is CASGQVGYTF. The CDR3 bases are TGTGCCAGCGGACAGGTTGGCTACACCTTC.

Many counts were recorded for this clonotype. V usage is TRBV25-1 and J usage is TRBJ2-5, with D possibly matching TRBD2 (6 bases). The germline CDR1 and CDR2 sequences are MGHDK and SYGVNS. Trimming shortened V by 4 bases and J by 2 bases, and 8 bases separated the two germline ends. The CDR3 has 13 residues. CDR3 coding DNA: TGTGCCAGCAGTGTCGCGGGGCAAGAGACCCAGTACTTC. This gives the protein CASSVAGQETQYF.

This chain connects TRBV6-2 or TRBV6-3 to TRBJ2-3; 7 bases map to TRBD2. The CDR3 consists of 14 residues. The germline gives CDR1 MNHEY, CDR2 SVGEGT. J gave up 2 bases and V 8 bases, and 7 bases lay outside the gene matches. The CDR3 reads CASYSSGDTDTQYF. Written as DNA, the CDR3 is TGTGCCAGCTATTCCAGCGGGGACACAGATACGCAGTATTTT.

The V call is TRBV20-1, the J call TRBJ1-1, with D hard to call. The V end was cut by 0 bases, the J end by 7 bases, with 21 bases between. CDR3 length: 16 residues. Germline V CDR1 and CDR2: DFQATT, SNEGSKA (reference sequence). CDR3 bases: TGCAGTGCTAGAGATTTTCTTCTTCATAGTACCAGTGAAGCTTTCTTT. Translated: CSARDFLLHSTSEAFF.

On this clonotype itself: A clone one base away is much larger, so this may be a read error. The chain carries TRBV11-2 and TRBJ2-1, with no clear D. The germline CDR1 and CDR2 sequences are SGHAT and FQNNGV. The CDR3 totals 14 residues. CDR3 sequence: CASSQTSTYIEQFF. In DNA, the CDR3 is TGTGCCAGCAGCCAAACATCTACCTACATTGAGCAGTTCTTC.

With respect to this clonotype: A clone one base away is much larger, so this may be a read error. J is TRBJ2-1 and V is TRBV11-2; possibly TRBD1 for D (5 bases). The CDR3 covers 11 residues. The germline CDR1 and CDR2 sequences are SGHAT and FQNNGV. The CDR3 is CTSSLTEKGFF. CDR3 bases: TGTACCAGCAGCTTGACAGAAAAGGGGTTCTTC.

This clonotype has a handful of counts. This chain connects TRBV24-1 to TRBJ2-5; D is possibly TRBD2 (6 bases). Germline lookup yields CDR1 KGHDR and CDR2 SFDVKD. There are 15 residues in the CDR3. V was pared by 3 bases and J by 3 bases, with 13 bases between. CDR3 nucleotides: TGTGCCACCAGTGATCCGACGTGGGGGGAAGAGACCCAGTACTTC. This encodes CATSDPTWGEETQYF.

The J gene is TRBJ2-7, the V gene TRBV20-1; D gene uncertain. The DNA end favors TRBJ2-5, so the J call may be wrong. CDR1 is DFQATT, CDR2 SNEGSKA, per germline (reference sequence). This CDR3 is built from 15 residues. CDR3 in amino acids: CSARDPARTAETQYF. The CDR3 DNA reads TGCAGTGCTAGAGACCCCGCTCGGACGGCGGAGACCCAGTACTTC.

The chain carries TRBV5-1 and TRBJ2-5; the D gene could be TRBD1 or TRBD2 (5 bases each). CDR3 length: 16 amino acids. Germline V gene lookup returns CDR1 SGHRS and CDR2 YFSETQ. V gave up 0 bases and J gave up 11 bases, with 23 bases separating them. Here the CDR3 DNA reads TGCGCCAGCAGCTTGGGTGGAGGACACCCATACAATGGGCAGTACTTC. Translated: CASSLGGGHPYNGQYF.

V is TRBV6-2 or TRBV6-3 and J is TRBJ2-5; possible D gene TRBD1, 6 bases. Between the trimmed V and J ends, which lost 0 bases and 4 bases, there was a span of 12 bases. Germline loops: CDR1 MNHEY, CDR2 SVGEGT. The CDR3 loop spans 15 amino acids. The CDR3 bases are TGTGCCAGCAGTTACTCTGGCAGGGGTGGAGAGACCCAGTACTTC. This codes for CASSYSGRGGETQYF.

This clonotype was observed a few times. The chain links TRBV20-1 to TRBJ2-7, with TRBD2 identical over 9 bases. Germline V gives CDR1 DFQATT, CDR2 SNEGSKA (reference sequence). The CDR3 is made up of 16 amino acids. The ends lost 2 bases at V and 4 bases at J; junction bases unmatched: 12. The CDR3 coding sequence is TGCAGTGCTAGACCCCTCCGGAGTAGCGGGGGATACGAGCAGTACTTC. Translation: CSARPLRSSGGYEQYF.

The rearrangement uses TRBV9 and TRBJ1-1; D call uncertain. CDR3 length equals 13 residues. Looked up from germline, CDR1 is SGDLS and CDR2 is YYNGEE. V lost 0 bases to trimming and J lost 7 bases, with 10 bases between them. CDR3 sequence (DNA): TGTGCCAGCAGCGTAGTTCGGGCCGGTGAAGCTTTCTTT. As protein: CASSVVRAGEAFF.

Turning to this clonotype: A much larger clonotype is one base distant, so this may be a read error. J is TRBJ2-1 and V is TRBV6-5; TRBD2 agrees at 9 bases. The J call is in doubt because the DNA end fits TRBJ2-7 better. CDR1 and CDR2 from the germline V gene are MNHEY and SVGAGI. The length of the CDR3 is 15 residues. The CDR3 is CASSYSTSGHNEQYF. CDR3 nucleotides: TGTGCCAGCAGTTACTCGACTAGCGGCCACAATGAGCAGTACTTC.

This clonotype was counted a few times. V gene TRBV12-3 or TRBV12-4 combines with J gene TRBJ1-4, with TRBD1 matching 7 bases. The junction had 10 bases not matched to a gene; V was cut back by 4 bases and J by 8 bases. The CDR3 length is 15 residues. In DNA, the CDR3 is TGTGCCAGCAGTTCCGTCGGGACAGAAAGAGAAAAACTGTTTTTT. It yields the protein CASSSVGTEREKLFF.

Only a few counts were recorded for this clonotype. This rearrangement joins TRBV12-3 or TRBV12-4 to TRBJ1-1, with TRBD1 as a possible D gene (6 bases). The CDR3 has 12 residues. V dropped 8 bases and J dropped 2 bases, with 9 bases sitting between them. DNA for the CDR3: TGTGCCAGCGGACAGAGCAACACTGAAGCTTTCTTT. Protein product: CASGQSNTEAFF.

The V call is TRBV7-2, the J call TRBJ2-1; 8 bases line up with TRBD2. The CDR3 runs 16 residues. After removal of 1 base from V and 6 bases from J, the junction contained 8 bases not matched to a gene. Germline loops: CDR1 SGHTA, CDR2 FQGNSA. The CDR3 loop reads CASSLERGKAVNEQFF. CDR3 DNA: TGTGCCAGCAGCTTAGAGCGGGGGAAAGCCGTCAATGAGCAGTTCTTC.

The chain links TRBV5-1 to TRBJ2-3, with D possibly TRBD2 on 7 matching bases. The length of the CDR3 is 15 residues. The germline CDR1 and CDR2 sequences are SGHRS and YFSETQ. V was clipped by 1 base and J by 5 bases, with 14 bases between them. CDR3 protein: CASSLLGGPGDTQYF. CDR3 DNA sequence: TGCGCCAGCAGCTTGTTGGGGGGGCCTGGAGATACGCAGTATTTT.

Regarding this clonotype: Its ends do not fully match the called genes, so a read error is possible. This chain links TRBV20-1 with TRBJ2-3, with D possibly being TRBD2 (6 bases). CDR1 and CDR2 from the germline V gene are DFQATT and SNEGSKA (reference sequence). The CDR3 is 13 amino acids. Written as DNA, the CDR3 is TGCAATGCTAGGACGAGCGGAGGGGATACGCAGTATTTT. Translating gives CNARTSGGDTQYF.

The CDR3 loop reads CASSQDMGGPVYGYTF. The CDR3 region has the DNA TGCGCCAGCAGCCAAGATATGGGGGGCCCGGTCTATGGCTACACCTTC. This chain links TRBV4-3 with TRBJ1-2, with D possibly matching TRBD1 (6 bases). V shed 0 bases and J shed 4 bases, with 15 bases lying between them. Germline V gene lookup returns CDR1 LGHNA and CDR2 YSLEER. The CDR3 is 16 residues long.

The chain has TRBV29-1 and TRBJ1-5; D might be TRBD1 (5 bases). Germline V gene lookup returns CDR1 SQVTM and CDR2 ANQGSEA. Trimming shortened V by 4 bases and J by 6 bases, and 13 bases separated the two germline ends. The length of the CDR3 is 13 residues. The CDR3, as DNA: TGCAGCGTTGCCTGGGGCTTCGCTCAGCCCCAGCATTTT. Its translation: CSVAWGFAQPQHF.

This sequence joins TRBV28 and TRBJ1-1; the D is unclear. This CDR3 has 15 amino acids. Trimming removed 3 bases at V and 6 bases at J, with 17 bases between. The germline V gene has CDR1 MDHEN and CDR2 SYDVKM. The CDR3 loop reads CASSFSFPPRAEAFF. The CDR3 bases are TGTGCCAGCAGTTTCTCTTTCCCCCCGAGGGCTGAAGCTTTCTTT. The whole variable domain, filled in from reference TRBV28 and TRBJ1-1, reads DVKVTQSSRYLVKRTGEKVFLECVQDMDHENMFWYRQDPGLGLRLIYFSYDVKMKEKGDIPEGYSVSREKKERFSLILESASTNQTSMYLCASSFSFPPRAEAFFGQGTRLTVV.

The V call is TRBV7-9, the J call TRBJ1-2; possibly TRBD1 for D (6 bases). V lost 2 bases and J lost 3, with 10 bases in between. The CDR3 is 14 amino acids. Germline V gene data show CDR1 as SEHNR and CDR2 as FQNEAQ (reference sequence). CDR3 DNA: TGTGCCAGCAGCTTACGACAGGACTACTATGGCTACACCTTC. It yields the protein CASSLRQDYYGYTF.

There are a few counts of this clonotype. The chain joins TRBV6-2 or TRBV6-3 to TRBJ2-5; D is undetermined. The CDR3 loop spans 14 amino acids. Germline assignment: CDR1 MNHEY and CDR2 SVGEGT. The V gene lost 7 bases and the J gene lost 4 bases, with 16 bases spanning the gap. This chain's CDR3 is CASTPFRVGETQYF. The CDR3 DNA reads TGTGCCAGCACTCCATTTAGGGTAGGAGAGACCCAGTACTTC.

Ten or more counts support this clonotype. J is TRBJ1-2 and V is TRBV20-1; perhaps TRBD1 as D (5 bases). The CDR3 contains 11 residues. Per the germline V gene, CDR1 is DFQATT and CDR2 is SNEGSKA (reference sequence). The V end was cut by 6 bases, the J end by 6 bases, with 11 bases between. The CDR3 sequence: CSAGVVDGYTF. DNA of the CDR3: TGCAGTGCAGGGGTCGTGGATGGCTACACCTTC.

The chain couples TRBV7-2 to TRBJ1-1, with TRBD1 identical over 11 bases. This CDR3 comprises 17 residues. Germline lookup yields CDR1 SGHTA and CDR2 FQGNSA. Germline trimming cut 1 base from V and 1 base from J; bases unmatched to any gene: 5. The CDR3 region has the DNA TGTGCCAGCAGCTTAGGGACAGGGGGCGAATGGAACACTGAAGCTTTCTTT. It specifies CASSLGTGGEWNTEAFF.

The CDR3 coding sequence is TGTGCCAGCAGCTTATTAGGGACACCGAACACCGGGGAGCTGTTTTTT. Residues: CASSLLGTPNTGELFF. The chain employs TRBV7-3 and TRBJ2-2, with D perhaps matching TRBD1 (6 bases). Trimming removed 2 bases at V and 0 bases at J, with 10 bases between. Germline V CDR1 and CDR2: SGHTA, FQGTGA. The CDR3 covers 16 residues.